The present TCR beta chain was sequenced within a study of shared clonotypes between healthy human individuals. At the level of the study: Serving as donors were a couple of women and three men, whose ages spanned 18 to 49. Each donor's CD8 memory used one plate, CD8 naive two, each CD4 subset three.

The study's findings and limits: Sorted-subset sequencing was shown by rarefaction to be incomplete despite large depth.

CD8 cells regarded as naive lacked CD45RO, were positively chosen for CCR7, and omitted terminally differentiated effector memory CD45RA+ cells. CDR3 length: 12 amino acids. Per the germline V gene, CDR1 is MNHNY and CDR2 is SVGAGI (reference sequence). The germline V and J ends were trimmed by 0 bases and 8 bases, with 7 bases remaining between them. The repertoire was sequenced with immunoSEQ multiplex PCR; TCRdb's copy has only in-frame clones and lacks some. The data show around 1.9 million clones, approximately 92% seen once. Notes on this clone: The target antigen is unknown.

The TCR sequence derives from a man aged 18 to 30 in good health. Some clones in this sample may be carry-over from other donors' samples. The chain has TRBV6-6 and TRBJ1-2; a weak D match, TRBD1 (6 bases). The sample comprised naive CD8+ T cells from PBMCs. CDR3 sequence reads: CASSYSRGGYTF. The CDR3, as DNA: TGTGCCAGCAGTTACTCCAGGGGAGGCTACACCTTC.